These 10 T cell receptor beta chains were sequenced from one sample in a study of blood T cells in healthy people across ages. Then a second PCR, running about 6 to 12 cycles, was carried out with a sample-barcoded 5' primer and a J-beta primer mix. Each CDR3 protein gets one entry after TCRdb re-called the 5' RACE reads with MiXCR. The repertoire holds roughly 700,000 distinct CDR3 sequences, with roughly 25% as singletons. The same sample was also used in a study of T cells of mothers and their children.

The sequencing sample was made of blood. Source of these receptors: a boy aged 5-17 years in good health.

The V and J genes are TRBV7-2 and TRBJ2-7; 7 bases line up with TRBD2. J lost 0 bases, V lost 2 bases, and 7 bases had no gene match. CDR1 SGHTA and CDR2 FQGNSA come from the germline V gene. The CDR3 has 16 amino acids. For the CDR3, the DNA is TGTGCCAGCAGCTTACACCCGGGAGGTCTCTCCTACGAGCAGTACTTC. Its translation: CASSLHPGGLSYEQYF.

This clonotype was seen more than once but under ten times. The rearrangement links TRBV2 to TRBJ2-4; 9 nucleotides agree with TRBD1. CDR3 size: 18 residues. V gave up 4 bases and J gave up 0 bases; unmatched junction bases: 10. Germline assignment: CDR1 SNHLY and CDR2 FYNNEI. The CDR3 here is CASSVRTGAFLAKNIQYF. As DNA, the CDR3 is TGTGCCAGCAGTGTCCGGACAGGGGCGTTCCTAGCCAAAAACATTCAGTACTTC.

This clonotype was counted only a few times. The genes are TRBV6-5 and TRBJ1-2; 7 bases fit TRBD1. The CDR3 has 15 residues. Germline V lookup: CDR1 MNHEY, CDR2 SVGAGI. The V segment lost 4 bases and the J segment 7 bases; nucleotides outside the gene matches: 12. The CDR3 DNA is TGTGCCAGCAGTTCCTCTCCCTTACAGGGGACTGGCTACACCTTC. It yields the protein CASSSSPLQGTGYTF.

This clonotype was recorded a few times. V is TRBV20-1 and J is TRBJ2-5; possibly TRBD2 for D (7 bases). The J call may be mistaken, given a closer DNA end match to TRBJ2-7. Germline V CDR1 and CDR2: DFQATT, SNEGSKA (reference sequence). The CDR3 has 14 amino acids. Here the CDR3 reads CSVKRGGKSYEQYF. The CDR3 coding sequence is TGCAGTGTAAAGAGGGGGGGCAAGTCCTACGAGCAGTACTTC.

A few counts support this clonotype. The rearrangement links TRBV4-3 to TRBJ2-5, with D possibly TRBD2 on 6 matching bases. Near its end, the DNA agrees better with TRBJ2-7, so the J call may be wrong. CDR1 LGHNA and CDR2 YSLEER come from the germline V gene. The CDR3 loop spans 14 amino acids. Here the CDR3 reads CASSQGQGGNEQYF. The CDR3 DNA reads TGCGCCAGCAGCCAAGGGCAGGGAGGCAACGAGCAGTACTTC.

The V and J genes are TRBV7-2 and TRBJ1-1, with TRBD1 matching 10 bases. This CDR3 region has 16 residues. V dropped 0 bases and J dropped 6; count of bases not matched to a gene: 7. The germline CDR1 and CDR2 sequences are SGHTA and FQGNSA. CDR3 coding DNA: TGTGCCAGCAGCTTAGCGCAACCCGGGACAGGGGCTGAAGCTTTCTTT. Amino acids: CASSLAQPGTGAEAFF.

The chain is built from TRBV7-2 and TRBJ2-1; D not certain. TRBJ2-7 matches the DNA end more closely, so the J call is doubtful. Germline CDR1 is SGHTA and CDR2 is FQGNSA. The CDR3 consists of 14 residues. CDR3 sequence (DNA): TGTGCCAGCAGCTCAATAGCTCTGTCCTACGAGCAGTACTTC. Its protein product is CASSSIALSYEQYF.

There are a few counts of this clonotype. This chain uses TRBV6-5 with TRBJ1-2; 7 bases are shared with TRBD1. Trimming cost V 5 bases and J 5 bases; bases outside gene matches: 14. CDR3 length equals 16 residues. The germline gives CDR1 MNHEY, CDR2 SVGAGI. The CDR3 DNA is TGTGCCAGCAGTCCGGTGACAGGGTCGGGGACTTATGGCTACACCTTC. This gives the protein CASSPVTGSGTYGYTF.

The chain recombines TRBV12-3 or TRBV12-4 with TRBJ1-1, with D possibly TRBD1 on 5 matching bases. V was pared by 3 bases and J by 8 bases, with 16 bases between. CDR3 length equals 14 residues. The CDR3 sequence: CASSFGDSVFEAFF. CDR3 DNA: TGTGCCAGCAGTTTCGGGGACTCCGTCTTCGAAGCTTTCTTT.

This clonotype was seen more than once but under ten times. The chain has TRBV4-1 and TRBJ2-7; 7 bases match TRBD1. Germline CDR1 reads MGHRA; CDR2 reads YSYEKL. CDR3 length: 12 amino acids. Trimming took 5 bases from V and 6 from J; bases not matched to a gene: 4. The CDR3 coding sequence is TGCGCCAGCAGCGTGACAGGGTCCGAGCAGTACTTC. It is translated as CASSVTGSEQYF.